The entry below gives a single TCR beta chain sequence along with its context. The sample comes from a study of T-cell memory formation after mild COVID-19. The germline gives CDR1 SGHTA, CDR2 FQGNSA. Deletions cut 5 bases from V and 0 bases from J, with 10 bases between. The CDR3 has 14 residues. TCRdb used MiXCR to reprocess the 5' RACE reads, holding one entry per CDR3 protein. Altogether hundreds of thousands of distinct CDR3 sequences are present, roughly an eighth being singletons, with the ten largest covering about 20%. The sequence was obtained from a young man who had mild COVID-19 (a few samples of this study predate the infection). Cell type and time point are not known. Sequencing used PBMCs or a T cell subset sorted from them (not recorded which). This chain joins TRBV7-2 and TRBJ2-5, with a possible D match to TRBD2 (6 bases). The CDR3 sequence: CASSVSGDQETQYF. The DNA for the CDR3 is TGTGCCAGCAGCGTTAGCGGAGACCAAGAGACCCAGTACTTC.